This T cell receptor beta chain derives from a study of cytomegalovirus exposure and HLA in healthy donors. The PCR ran on 60 Vbeta and 13 Jbeta primers. Clones were sequenced by immunoSEQ multiplex PCR, and TCRdb holds only the in-frame ones, with some missing. The sample contains around 99,000 clones, 76% of which appear only once. Germline-derived CDR1 and CDR2 are MNHNS and SASEGT. The CDR3 length is 13 residues. The germline V and J ends were trimmed by 8 bases and 0 bases, with 9 bases remaining between them. Sequencing was carried out using PBMCs. The TCR sequence derives from a woman in her forties or fifties in good health and CMV-seropositive. V gene TRBV6-1 combines with J gene TRBJ2-3, with TRBD1 as a possible D gene (6 bases). The CDR3 is CASGGPSTDTQYF. DNA for the CDR3: TGTGCCAGCGGGGGCCCCAGCACAGATACGCAGTATTTT.